The sequence of this T cell receptor (beta chain) was determined in a study of beta chain features in type 1 diabetes. Study context: The study examined around 99,000,000 sorted cells across all samples. Study observations and caveats: Diminished insertions and augmented deletions at VDJ junctions characterized type 1 diabetes patients. All four CD4+ subsets from Type 1 diabetes patients carried moderately but significantly shorter TCRB CDR3s.

Averaging about 116 mL, one heparinised blood draw was given by each donor. In this sample, this clone turned up a few times. Its specificity is not known. Expressed TCRB transcripts were sequenced because the entire RNA isolate underwent reverse transcription. The assay was immunoSEQ multiplex PCR, and TCRdb's table has in-frame clones only and misses some. The data contain around 310,000 clones, approximately 13% of them singletons. This receptor was obtained from a woman aged 18 to 35 with type 1 diabetes. The sequencing sample was made of naive CD4+ T cells from blood.

CDR3 coding DNA: TGTGCCTGGAGTCGAGGTCGTGGCAATCAGCCCCAGCATTTT. Its translation: CAWSRGRGNQPQHF. J is TRBJ1-5 and V is TRBV30; D unclear. V was pared by 2 bases and J by 2 bases, with 10 bases between. There are 14 residues in the CDR3. CDR1 GTSNPN and CDR2 SVGIG come from the germline V gene (reference sequence). Combining the CDR3 with reference TRBV30 and TRBJ1-5 gives the whole variable domain SQTIHQWPATLVQPVGSPLSLECTVEGTSNPNLYWYRQAAGRGLQLLFYSVGIGQISSEVPQNLSASRPQDRQFILSSKKLLLSDSGFYLCAWSRGRGNQPQHFGDGTRLSIL.